The 3 T cell receptor beta chains listed next were all sequenced from one sample in a study of graft-versus-host responses after intestinal transplantation. Clones were sequenced by immunoSEQ multiplex PCR, and TCRdb holds only the in-frame ones, with some missing. The sample includes under 20,000 clones, about 38% seen only once; the top ten take around 0.84%. Here the sequenced sample was alloreactive CD4+ T cells from a mixed lymphocyte reaction culture, taken before intestinal transplant. Subset described: CFSE-low proliferating T cells sorted from roughly six-day pre-transplant mixed lymphocyte reaction (GvH or HvG direction). These receptors came from a human patient who received an intestinal transplant.

The chain links TRBV7-8 to TRBJ2-5; TRBD1 matches 9 bases. The last part of the DNA fits TRBJ2-7 better; the J call may be wrong. This CDR3 comprises 13 residues. From germline, CDR1 is SGHVS and CDR2 FQNEAQ. The CDR3 DNA reads as TGTGCCAGCAGCTGGGACAGGGTTTACGAGCAGTACTTC. It yields the protein CASSWDRVYEQYF.

This rearrangement joins TRBV10-2 to TRBJ1-1; perhaps TRBD1 as D (5 bases). The V gene lost 6 bases and the J gene lost 1 base, with 6 bases spanning the gap. The CDR3 loop spans 12 amino acids. The germline V gene encodes CDR1 WSHSY and CDR2 SAAADI. CDR3 region: CASSGGNTEAFF. In DNA, the CDR3 is TGCGCCAGCAGCGGGGGGAACACTGAAGCTTTCTTT.

This clone was observed a handful of times. The chain is built from TRBV6-6 and TRBJ1-2; a possible D gene is TRBD1 (6 bases). Per germline, CDR1 MNHNY and CDR2 SVGAGI (reference sequence). This CDR3 has 13 amino acids. The germline V and J ends were trimmed by 8 bases and 5 bases, with 15 bases remaining between them. In DNA, the CDR3 is TGTGCCAGCGCTTCGGGGGGCGGATATGGCTACACCTTC. It specifies CASASGGGYGYTF.